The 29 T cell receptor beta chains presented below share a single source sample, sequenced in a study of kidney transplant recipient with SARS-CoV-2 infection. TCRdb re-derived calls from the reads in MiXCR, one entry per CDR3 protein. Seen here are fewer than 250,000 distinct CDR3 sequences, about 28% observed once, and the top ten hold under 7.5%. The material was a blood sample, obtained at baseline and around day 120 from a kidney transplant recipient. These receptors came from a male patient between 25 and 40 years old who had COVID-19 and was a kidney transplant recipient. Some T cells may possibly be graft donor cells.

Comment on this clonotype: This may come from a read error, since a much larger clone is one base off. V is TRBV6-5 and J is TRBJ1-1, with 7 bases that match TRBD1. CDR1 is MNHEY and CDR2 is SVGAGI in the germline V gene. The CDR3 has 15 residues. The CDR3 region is CASGYGSDRATEAFF. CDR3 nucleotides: TGTGCCAGCGGTTATGGGAGCGACAGGGCCACTGAAGCTTTCTTT.

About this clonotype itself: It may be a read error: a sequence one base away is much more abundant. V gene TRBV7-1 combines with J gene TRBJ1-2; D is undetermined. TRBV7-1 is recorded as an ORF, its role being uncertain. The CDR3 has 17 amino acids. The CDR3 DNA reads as TGTGCCGGCAGCATTAACGATCACGAGGGAAAGACCTATGGCTACACCTTC. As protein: CAGSINDHEGKTYGYTF.

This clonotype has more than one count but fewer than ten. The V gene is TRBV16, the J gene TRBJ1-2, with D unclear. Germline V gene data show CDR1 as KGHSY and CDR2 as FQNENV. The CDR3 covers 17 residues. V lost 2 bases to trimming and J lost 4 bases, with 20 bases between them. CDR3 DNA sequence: TGTGCCAGCAGCCAAAGACCGGTCGTTAGAAAGACCTATGGCTACACCTTC. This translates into CASSQRPVVRKTYGYTF.

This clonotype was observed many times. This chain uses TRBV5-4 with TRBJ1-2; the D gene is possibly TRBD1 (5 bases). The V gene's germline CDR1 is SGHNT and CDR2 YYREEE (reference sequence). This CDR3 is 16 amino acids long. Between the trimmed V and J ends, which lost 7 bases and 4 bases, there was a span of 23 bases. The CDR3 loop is CASDSLVPGKTYGYTF. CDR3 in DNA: TGTGCCAGCGACAGCCTCGTACCAGGAAAGACCTATGGCTACACCTTC.

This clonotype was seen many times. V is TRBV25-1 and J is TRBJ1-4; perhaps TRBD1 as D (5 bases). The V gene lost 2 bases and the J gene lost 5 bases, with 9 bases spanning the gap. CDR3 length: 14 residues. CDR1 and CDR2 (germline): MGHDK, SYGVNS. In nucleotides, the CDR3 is TGTGCCAGCAGTGAAGCAGCAGGGAATGAAAAACTGTTTTTT. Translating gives CASSEAAGNEKLFF. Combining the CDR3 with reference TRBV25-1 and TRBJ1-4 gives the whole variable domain EADIYQTPRYLVIGTGKKITLECSQTMGHDKMYWYQQDPGMELHLIHYSYGVNSTEKGDLSSESTVSRIRTEHFPLTLESARPSHTSQYLCASSEAAGNEKLFFGSGTQLSVL.

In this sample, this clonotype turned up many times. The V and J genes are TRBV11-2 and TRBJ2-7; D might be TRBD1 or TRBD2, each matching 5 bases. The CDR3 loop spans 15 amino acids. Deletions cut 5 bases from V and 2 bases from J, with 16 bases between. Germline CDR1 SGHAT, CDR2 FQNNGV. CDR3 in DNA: TGTGCCAGCAGCCGTTATCGGGACGGAACCTACGAGCAGTACTTC. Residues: CASSRYRDGTYEQYF.

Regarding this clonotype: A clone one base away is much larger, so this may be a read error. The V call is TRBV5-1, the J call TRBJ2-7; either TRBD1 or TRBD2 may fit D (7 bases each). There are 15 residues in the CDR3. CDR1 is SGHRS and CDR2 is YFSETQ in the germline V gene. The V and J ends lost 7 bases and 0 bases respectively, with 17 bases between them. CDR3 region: CASGAGGVPSYEQYF. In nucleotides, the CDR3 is TGCGCCAGCGGGGCAGGGGGGGTGCCCTCCTACGAGCAGTACTTC.

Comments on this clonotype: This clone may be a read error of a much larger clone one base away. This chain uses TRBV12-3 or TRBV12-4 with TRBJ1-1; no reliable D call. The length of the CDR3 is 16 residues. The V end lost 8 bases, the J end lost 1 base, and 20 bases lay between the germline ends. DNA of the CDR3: TGTGCCAGCGGTCCCCAGGCAGCAGAGACGAACACTGAAGCTTTCTTT. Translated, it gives CASGPQAAETNTEAFF.

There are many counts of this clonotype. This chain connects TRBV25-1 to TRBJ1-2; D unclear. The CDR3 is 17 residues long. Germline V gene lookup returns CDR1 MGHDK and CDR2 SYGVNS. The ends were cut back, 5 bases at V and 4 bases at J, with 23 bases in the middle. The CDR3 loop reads CASSHILELGKTYGYTF. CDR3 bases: TGTGCCAGCAGTCACATTTTAGAACTGGGAAAGACCTATGGCTACACCTTC.

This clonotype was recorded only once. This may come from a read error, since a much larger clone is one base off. Here the CDR3 reads CASSCGQTYEQYF. The CDR3 region has the DNA TGTGCCAGCAGTTGCGGACAGACCTACGAGCAGTACTTC. The gene calls are TRBV6-6 and TRBJ2-7; perhaps TRBD1 as D (6 bases). CDR1 and CDR2 from the germline V gene are MNHNY and SVGAGI (reference sequence). Between the trimmed V and J ends, which lost 4 bases and 2 bases, there was a span of 9 bases. The CDR3 has 13 amino acids.

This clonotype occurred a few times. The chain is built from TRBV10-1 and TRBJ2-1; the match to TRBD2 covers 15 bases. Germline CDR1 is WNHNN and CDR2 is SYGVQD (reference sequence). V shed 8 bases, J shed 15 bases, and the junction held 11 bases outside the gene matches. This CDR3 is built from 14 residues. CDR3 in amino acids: CASPPGLAGGKGFF. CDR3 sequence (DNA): TGCGCCAGCCCTCCGGGACTAGCGGGAGGAAAGGGGTTCTTC.

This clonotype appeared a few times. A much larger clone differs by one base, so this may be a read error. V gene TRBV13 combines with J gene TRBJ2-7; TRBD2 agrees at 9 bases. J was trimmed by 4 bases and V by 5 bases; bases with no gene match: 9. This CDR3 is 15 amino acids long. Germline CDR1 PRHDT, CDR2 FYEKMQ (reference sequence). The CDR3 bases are TGTGCCAGCAGCCTTCGGACTAGCGTATTGTACGAGCAGTACTTC. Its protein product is CASSLRTSVLYEQYF.

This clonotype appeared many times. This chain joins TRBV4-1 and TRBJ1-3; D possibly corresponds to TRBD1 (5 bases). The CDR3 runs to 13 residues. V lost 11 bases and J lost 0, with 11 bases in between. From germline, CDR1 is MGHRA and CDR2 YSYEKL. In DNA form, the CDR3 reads TGCGCCGCCCGGGGCTACTCTGGAAACACCATATATTTT. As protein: CAARGYSGNTIYF.

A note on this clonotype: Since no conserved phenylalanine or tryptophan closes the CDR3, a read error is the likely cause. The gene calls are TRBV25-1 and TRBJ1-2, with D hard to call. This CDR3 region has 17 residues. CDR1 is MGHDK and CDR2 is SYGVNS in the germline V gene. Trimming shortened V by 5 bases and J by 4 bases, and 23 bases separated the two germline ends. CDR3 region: CASSSFQELGKTYGYTL. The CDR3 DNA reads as TGTGCCAGCAGTTCCTTTCAAGAACTGGGAAAGACCTATGGCTACACCCTC.

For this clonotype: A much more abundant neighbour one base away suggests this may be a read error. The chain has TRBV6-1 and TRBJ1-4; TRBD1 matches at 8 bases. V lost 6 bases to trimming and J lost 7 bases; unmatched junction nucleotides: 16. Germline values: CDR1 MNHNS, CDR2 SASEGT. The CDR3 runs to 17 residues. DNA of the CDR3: TGTGCCAGCAGCGTGGAGTCACAGGGGGTATTGGCTGAAAAACTGTTTTTT. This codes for CASSVESQGVLAEKLFF.

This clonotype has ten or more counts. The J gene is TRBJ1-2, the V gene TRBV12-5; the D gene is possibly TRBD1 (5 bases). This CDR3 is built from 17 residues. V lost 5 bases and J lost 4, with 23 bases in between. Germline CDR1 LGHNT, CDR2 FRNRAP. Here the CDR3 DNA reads TGTGCTAGTGGTAACATGGTTTTGCAGGGAAAGACCTATGGCTACACCTTC. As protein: CASGNMVLQGKTYGYTF.

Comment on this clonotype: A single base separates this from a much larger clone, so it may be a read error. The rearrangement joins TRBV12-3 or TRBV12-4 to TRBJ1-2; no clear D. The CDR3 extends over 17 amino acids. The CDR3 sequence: CASSSPHTAGKTYGHTF. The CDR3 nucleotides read TGTGCCAGCAGTAGTCCGCACACAGCAGGAAAGACCTATGGCCACACCTTC.

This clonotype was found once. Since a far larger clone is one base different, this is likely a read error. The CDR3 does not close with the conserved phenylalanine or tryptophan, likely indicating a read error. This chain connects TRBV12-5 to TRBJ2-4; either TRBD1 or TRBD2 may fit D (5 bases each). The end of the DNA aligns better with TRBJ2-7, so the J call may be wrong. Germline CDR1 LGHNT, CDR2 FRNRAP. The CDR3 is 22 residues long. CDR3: CASGLVPGRVNPPRRVNYEQYL. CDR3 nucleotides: TGTGCTAGTGGTTTGGTACCGGGACGGGTGAATCCTCCCCGGCGGGTGAATTACGAGCAGTACCTC.

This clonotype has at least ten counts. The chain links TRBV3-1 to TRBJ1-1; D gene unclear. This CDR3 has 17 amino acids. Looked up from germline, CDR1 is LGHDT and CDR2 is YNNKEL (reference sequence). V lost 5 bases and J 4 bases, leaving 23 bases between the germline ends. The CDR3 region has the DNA TGTGCCAGCAGCATGATGCGTCCCATTTCAATTCGCACTGAAGCTTTCTTT. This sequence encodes CASSMMRPISIRTEAFF. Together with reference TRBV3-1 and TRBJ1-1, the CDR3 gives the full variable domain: DTAVSQTPKYLVTQMGNDKSIKCEQNLGHDTMYWYKQDSKKFLKIMFSYNNKELIINETVPNRFSPKSPDKAHLNLHINSLELGDSAVYFCASSMMRPISIRTEAFFGQGTRLTVV.

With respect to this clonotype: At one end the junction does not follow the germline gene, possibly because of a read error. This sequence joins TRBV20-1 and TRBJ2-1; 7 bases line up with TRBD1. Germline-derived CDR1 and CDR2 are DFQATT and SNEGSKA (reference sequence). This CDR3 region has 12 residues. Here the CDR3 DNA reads TGCAGTACTAGAGACAGGGACCATGAGCAGTTCTTC. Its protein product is CSTRDRDHEQFF.

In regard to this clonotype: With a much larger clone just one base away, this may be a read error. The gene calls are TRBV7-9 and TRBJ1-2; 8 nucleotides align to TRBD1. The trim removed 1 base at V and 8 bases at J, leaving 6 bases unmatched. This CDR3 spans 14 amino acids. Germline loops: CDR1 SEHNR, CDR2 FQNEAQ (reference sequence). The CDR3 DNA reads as TGTGCCAGCAGCTTAGATGACAGGGGAGGAGGCTACACCTTC. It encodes CASSLDDRGGGYTF.

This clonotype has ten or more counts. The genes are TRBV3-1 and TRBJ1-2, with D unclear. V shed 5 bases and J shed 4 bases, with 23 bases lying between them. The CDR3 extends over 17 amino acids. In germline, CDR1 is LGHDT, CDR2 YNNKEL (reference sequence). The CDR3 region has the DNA TGTGCCAGCAGCGGGTGCACCACCCTTCGAAAGACCTATGGCTACACCTTC. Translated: CASSGCTTLRKTYGYTF.

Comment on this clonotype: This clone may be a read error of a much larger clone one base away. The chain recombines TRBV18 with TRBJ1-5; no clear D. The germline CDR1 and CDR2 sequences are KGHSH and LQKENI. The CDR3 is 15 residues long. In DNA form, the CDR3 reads TGTGCCGGCTCACTAAAAGGTGATAGCAATCAGCCCCAGCATTTT. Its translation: CAGSLKGDSNQPQHF.

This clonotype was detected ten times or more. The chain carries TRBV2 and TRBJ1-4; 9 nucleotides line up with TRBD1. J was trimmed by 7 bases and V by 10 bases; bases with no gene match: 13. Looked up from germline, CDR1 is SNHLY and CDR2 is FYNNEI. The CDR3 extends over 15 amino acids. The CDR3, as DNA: TGTGCCACCTCTTTCGGGGACAGGGTGGGTGAAAAACTGTTTTTT. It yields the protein CATSFGDRVGEKLFF.

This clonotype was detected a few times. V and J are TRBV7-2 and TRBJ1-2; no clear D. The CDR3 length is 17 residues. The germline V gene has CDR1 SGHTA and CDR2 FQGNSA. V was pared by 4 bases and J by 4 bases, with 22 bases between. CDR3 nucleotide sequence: TGTGCCAGCAGCTATCCGGCCAGAGACGGAAAGACCTATGGCTACACCTTC. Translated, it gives CASSYPARDGKTYGYTF. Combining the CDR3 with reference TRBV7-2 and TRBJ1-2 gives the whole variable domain GAGVSQSPSNKVTEKGKDVELRCDPISGHTALYWYRQSLGQGLEFLIYFQGNSAPDKSGLPSDRFSAERTGGSVSTLTIQRTQQEDSAVYLCASSYPARDGKTYGYTFGSGTRLTVV.

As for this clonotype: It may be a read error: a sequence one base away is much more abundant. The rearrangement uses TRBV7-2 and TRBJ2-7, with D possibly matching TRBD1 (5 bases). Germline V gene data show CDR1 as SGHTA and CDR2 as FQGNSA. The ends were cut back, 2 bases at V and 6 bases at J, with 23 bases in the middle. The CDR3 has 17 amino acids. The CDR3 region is CASSLIFQGCANSEQYF. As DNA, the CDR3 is TGTGCCAGCAGCTTAATATTCCAGGGTTGCGCGAATAGCGAGCAGTACTTC.

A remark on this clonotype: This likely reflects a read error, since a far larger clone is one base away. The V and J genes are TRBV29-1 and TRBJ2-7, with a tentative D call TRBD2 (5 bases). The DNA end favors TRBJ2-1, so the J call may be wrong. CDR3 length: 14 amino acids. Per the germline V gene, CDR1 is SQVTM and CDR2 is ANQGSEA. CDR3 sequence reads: CSVEETSNINEQFF. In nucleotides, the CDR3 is TGCAGCGTTGAAGAAACTAGTAATATCAACGAGCAGTTCTTC.

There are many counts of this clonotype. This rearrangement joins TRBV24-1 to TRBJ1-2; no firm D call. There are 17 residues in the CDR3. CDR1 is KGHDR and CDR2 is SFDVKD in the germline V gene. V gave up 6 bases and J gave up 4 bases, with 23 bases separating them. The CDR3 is CATSCQASTRKTYGYTF. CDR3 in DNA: TGTGCCACCAGTTGTCAAGCTAGTACCAGAAAGACCTATGGCTACACCTTC.

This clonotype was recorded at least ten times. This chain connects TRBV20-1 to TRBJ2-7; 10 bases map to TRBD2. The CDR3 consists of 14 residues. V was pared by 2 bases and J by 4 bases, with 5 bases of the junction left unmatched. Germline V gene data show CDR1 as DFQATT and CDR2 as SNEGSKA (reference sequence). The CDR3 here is CSARISGGVYEQYF. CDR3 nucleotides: TGCAGTGCTAGAATAAGCGGGGGGGTGTACGAGCAGTACTTC.